The source of this T cell receptor beta chain is a study of T cells after yellow fever vaccination. TCRdb itself ran the 5' RACE reads through MiXCR, one entry per CDR3 protein. Of more than 350,000 distinct CDR3 sequences detected, under 14% appear once; the ten largest clones hold more than 15%. The CDR3 covers 14 residues. Germline loops: CDR1 DFQATT, CDR2 SNEGSKA (reference sequence). V lost 3 bases to trimming and J lost 0 bases, with 9 bases between them. This clonotype was counted only a few times. The J gene is TRBJ2-1, the V gene TRBV20-1; no clear D. The specimen was PBMCs, collected on the day of the first yellow fever vaccination. The sequence derives from a man aged 18-30 years who received the YFV17D yellow fever vaccine. CDR3 nucleotides: TGCAGTGCTAGCCCTAGGAGCTCCTACAATGAGCAGTTCTTC. This codes for CSASPRSSYNEQFF.